This T cell receptor beta chain was obtained from a study of cytomegalovirus exposure and HLA in healthy donors. Primers: 60 Vbeta forward and 13 Jbeta reverse. TCRdb keeps only in-frame clones here, not all; method: immunoSEQ multiplex PCR. The ten top clones account for approximately 8.4%, within a sample of roughly 40,000 clones. CDR1 is SNHLY and CDR2 is FYNNEI in the germline V gene. The V gene end was trimmed by 2 bases and the J gene end by 6 bases; junction bases not matched to a gene: 12. This CDR3 has 19 amino acids. The chain recombines TRBV2 with TRBJ2-2, with 13 bases matching TRBD2. The TCR originated in a man aged 40-55 years in good health and CMV-seropositive. Sequencing was performed on PBMCs. The CDR3 DNA reads as TGTGCCAGCAGTGAATTCGGGACTAGCGGGGTTACGCTTCCCGGGGAGCTGTTTTTT. Encoded protein: CASSEFGTSGVTLPGELFF.